What follows is one T cell receptor (beta chain) and its context. These data are taken from a study of blood T cells in healthy people across ages. The second PCR ran about 6 to 12 cycles with a sample-barcoded 5' primer and J-beta primers. TCRdb ran MiXCR on the 5' RACE reads and lists one entry per CDR3 protein. This sample has more than 1 million distinct CDR3 sequences, with over 35% found just once. Specimen: blood. The sequence derives from a woman between 55 and 75 years old in good health.

The CDR3 DNA sequence: TGTGCCAGCAGCGCCCGGGGGACAGGCCTCCTGAGTAATGAGCAGTTCTTC. Translated: CASSARGTGLLSNEQFF. The genes are TRBV2 and TRBJ2-1; 8 nucleotides agree with TRBD1. The CDR3 spans 17 residues. The V segment lost 6 bases and the J segment 7 bases; nucleotides outside the gene matches: 17. Germline assignment: CDR1 SNHLY and CDR2 FYNNEI.